The T cell receptor (beta chain) under discussion was sequenced for a study of T cell repertoires in cytomegalovirus infection. Background on the study: Both a matching HLA type and CMV infection were indicated by public TCR beta signatures. Regarding the study as a whole: Frequencies of public TCR beta families were cumulated, and this identified carriers of CMV plus the relevant HLA. The ex vivo response was dominated by HLA-C-restricted CMV-specific TCR beta clonotypes.

This clonotype came up many times. No antigen is known for it. A single record per CDR3 protein comes from TCRdb applying MiXCR to the reads. This table holds about 400,000 distinct CDR3 sequences, roughly 18% found once. The clonotype was recovered from a human donor in good health (CMV status not recorded). Some clones in this sample may be carry-over from other donors' samples. Sequencing was done on a sample of PBMCs.

CDR3 sequence (DNA): TGTGCCAGCAACCAAGGGGGGTTGGCTGAAGCTTTCTTT. It encodes CASNQGGLAEAFF. The chain links TRBV28 to TRBJ1-1; possible D gene TRBD1, 6 bases. Germline V gene sequence: CDR1 MDHEN, CDR2 SYDVKM. CDR3 length: 13 residues. Trimming shortened V by 7 bases and J by 6 bases, and 15 bases separated the two germline ends. Using reference TRBV28 and TRBJ1-1 for the parts outside the CDR3, the full variable domain is DVKVTQSSRYLVKRTGEKVFLECVQDMDHENMFWYRQDPGLGLRLIYFSYDVKMKEKGDIPEGYSVSREKKERFSLILESASTNQTSMYLCASNQGGLAEAFFGQGTRLTVV.